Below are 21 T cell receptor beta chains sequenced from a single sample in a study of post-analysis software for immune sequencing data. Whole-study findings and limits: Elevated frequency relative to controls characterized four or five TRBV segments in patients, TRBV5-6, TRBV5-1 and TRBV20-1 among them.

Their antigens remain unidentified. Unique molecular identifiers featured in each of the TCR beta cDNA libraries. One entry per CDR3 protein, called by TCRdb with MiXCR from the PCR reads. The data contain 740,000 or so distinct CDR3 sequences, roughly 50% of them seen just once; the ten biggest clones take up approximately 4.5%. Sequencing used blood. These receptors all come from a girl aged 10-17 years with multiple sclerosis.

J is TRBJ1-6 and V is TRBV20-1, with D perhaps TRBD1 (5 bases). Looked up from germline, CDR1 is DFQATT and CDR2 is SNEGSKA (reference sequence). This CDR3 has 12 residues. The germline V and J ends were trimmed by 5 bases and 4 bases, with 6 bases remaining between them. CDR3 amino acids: CSAGGYNSPLHF. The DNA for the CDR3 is TGCAGTGCTGGGGGGTATAATTCACCCCTCCACTTT.

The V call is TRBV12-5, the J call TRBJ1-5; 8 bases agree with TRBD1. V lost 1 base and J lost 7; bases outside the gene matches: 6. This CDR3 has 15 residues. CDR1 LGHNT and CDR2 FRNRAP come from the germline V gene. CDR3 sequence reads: CASGLGGQGGQPQHF. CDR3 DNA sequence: TGTGCTAGTGGTTTGGGTGGACAGGGCGGGCAGCCCCAGCATTTT.

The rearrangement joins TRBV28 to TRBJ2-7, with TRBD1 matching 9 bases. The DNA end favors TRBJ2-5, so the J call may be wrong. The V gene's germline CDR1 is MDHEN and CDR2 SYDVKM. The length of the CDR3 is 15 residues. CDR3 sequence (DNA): TGTGCCAGCAGTTTCACAGGGGGCTTATGGGAGACCCAGTACTTC. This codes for CASSFTGGLWETQYF.

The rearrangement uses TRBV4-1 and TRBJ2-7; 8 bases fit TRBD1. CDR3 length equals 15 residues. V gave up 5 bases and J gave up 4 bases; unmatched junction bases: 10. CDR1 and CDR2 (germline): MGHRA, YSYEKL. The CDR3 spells CASSYDRGGDYEQYF. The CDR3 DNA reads TGCGCCAGCAGCTACGACAGGGGCGGGGATTACGAGCAGTACTTC.

The chain's CDR3 is CSVAWTGGETQYF. The CDR3 DNA reads as TGCAGCGTAGCCTGGACAGGGGGCGAGACCCAGTACTTC. This sequence joins TRBV29-1 and TRBJ2-5; 11 bases align to TRBD1. Germline CDR1 is SQVTM and CDR2 is ANQGSEA. This CDR3 has 13 residues. Trimming cost V 6 bases and J 5 bases; bases outside gene matches: 5.

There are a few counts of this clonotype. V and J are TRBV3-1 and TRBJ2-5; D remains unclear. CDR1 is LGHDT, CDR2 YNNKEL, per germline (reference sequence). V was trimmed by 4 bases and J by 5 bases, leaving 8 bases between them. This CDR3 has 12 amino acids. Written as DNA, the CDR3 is TGTGCCAGCAGCCGGGCGCTGGAGACCCAGTACTTC. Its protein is CASSRALETQYF.

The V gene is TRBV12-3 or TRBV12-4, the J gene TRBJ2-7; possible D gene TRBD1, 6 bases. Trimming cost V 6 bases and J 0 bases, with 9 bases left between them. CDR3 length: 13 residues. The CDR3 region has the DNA TGTGCCAGCAGCGGGACACTCTCCTACGAGCAGTACTTC. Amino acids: CASSGTLSYEQYF.

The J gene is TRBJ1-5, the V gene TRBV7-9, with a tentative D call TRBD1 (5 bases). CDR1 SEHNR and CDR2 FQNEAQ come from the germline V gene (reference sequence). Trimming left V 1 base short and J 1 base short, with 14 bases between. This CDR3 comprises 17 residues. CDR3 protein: CASSLERGAGSNQPQHF. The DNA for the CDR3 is TGTGCCAGCAGCTTAGAAAGAGGGGCGGGCAGCAATCAGCCCCAGCATTTT.

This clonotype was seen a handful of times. The chain's CDR3 is CSVLDVPSSYEQYF. CDR3 DNA sequence: TGCAGCGTTTTAGACGTCCCAAGCTCCTACGAGCAGTACTTC. The V call is TRBV29-1, the J call TRBJ2-7; D gene uncertain. The length of the CDR3 is 14 residues. From germline, CDR1 is SQVTM and CDR2 ANQGSEA. Between the trimmed V and J ends, which lost 5 bases and 0 bases, there was a span of 14 bases.

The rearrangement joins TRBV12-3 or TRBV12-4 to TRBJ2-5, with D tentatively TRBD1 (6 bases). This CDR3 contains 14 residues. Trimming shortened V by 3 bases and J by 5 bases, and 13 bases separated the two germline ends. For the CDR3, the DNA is TGTGCCAGCAGTTTCTTGGGGGCCTGGGAGACCCAGTACTTC. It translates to CASSFLGAWETQYF.

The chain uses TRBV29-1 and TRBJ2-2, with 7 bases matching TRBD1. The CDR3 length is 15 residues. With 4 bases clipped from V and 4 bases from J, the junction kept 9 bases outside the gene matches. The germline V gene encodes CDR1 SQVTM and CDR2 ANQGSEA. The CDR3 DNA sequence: TGCAGCGTTGGACCACCCGGGACAGTCACCGGGGAGCTGTTTTTT. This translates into CSVGPPGTVTGELFF.

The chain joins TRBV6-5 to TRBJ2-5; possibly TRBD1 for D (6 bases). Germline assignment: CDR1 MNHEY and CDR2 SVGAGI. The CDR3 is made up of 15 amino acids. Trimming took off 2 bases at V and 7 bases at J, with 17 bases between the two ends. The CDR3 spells CASSYVRDTLGTQYF. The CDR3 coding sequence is TGTGCCAGCAGTTACGTCCGGGACACCTTGGGGACCCAGTACTTC.

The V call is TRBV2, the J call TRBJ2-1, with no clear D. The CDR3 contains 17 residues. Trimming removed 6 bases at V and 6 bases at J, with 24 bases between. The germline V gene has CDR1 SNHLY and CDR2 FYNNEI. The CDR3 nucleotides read TGTGCCAGCAGGTCCTTCCAGGCCCGGGCACGAGGCAATGAGCAGTTCTTC. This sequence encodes CASRSFQARARGNEQFF.

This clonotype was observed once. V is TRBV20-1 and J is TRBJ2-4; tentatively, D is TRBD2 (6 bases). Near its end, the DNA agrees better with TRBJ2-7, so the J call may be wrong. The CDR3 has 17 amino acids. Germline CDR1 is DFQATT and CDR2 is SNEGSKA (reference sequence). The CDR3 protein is CSARDRRGQRSAYEQYF. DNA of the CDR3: TGCAGTGCTAGAGATCGGAGGGGCCAGCGCTCAGCCTACGAGCAGTACTTC.

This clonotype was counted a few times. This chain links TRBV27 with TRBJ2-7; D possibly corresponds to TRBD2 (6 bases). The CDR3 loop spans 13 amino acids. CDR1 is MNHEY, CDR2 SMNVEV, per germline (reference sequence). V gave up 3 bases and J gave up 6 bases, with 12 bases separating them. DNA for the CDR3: TGTGCCAGCAGTTTCAGACTAGAGGGCGAGCAGTACTTC. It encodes CASSFRLEGEQYF.

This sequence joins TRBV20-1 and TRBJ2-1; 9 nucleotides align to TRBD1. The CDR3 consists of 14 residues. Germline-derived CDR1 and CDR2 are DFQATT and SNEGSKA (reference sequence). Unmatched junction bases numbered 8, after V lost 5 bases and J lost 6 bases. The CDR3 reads CSARSPGQGNEQFF. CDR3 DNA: TGCAGTGCTCGCAGTCCGGGACAGGGCAATGAGCAGTTCTTC.

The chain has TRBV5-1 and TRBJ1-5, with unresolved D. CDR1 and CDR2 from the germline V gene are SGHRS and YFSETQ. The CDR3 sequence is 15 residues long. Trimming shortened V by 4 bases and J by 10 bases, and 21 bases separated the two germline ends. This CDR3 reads CASSLDPDSSRPQHF. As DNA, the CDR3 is TGCGCCAGCAGCCTAGACCCGGACTCATCTCGTCCCCAGCATTTT.

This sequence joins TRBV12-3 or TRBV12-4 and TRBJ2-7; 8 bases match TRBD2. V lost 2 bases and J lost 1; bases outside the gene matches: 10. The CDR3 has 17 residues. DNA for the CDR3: TGTGCCAGCAGTTTACACCAAGGAATAGCGGGGTCCTACGAGCAGTACTTC. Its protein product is CASSLHQGIAGSYEQYF.

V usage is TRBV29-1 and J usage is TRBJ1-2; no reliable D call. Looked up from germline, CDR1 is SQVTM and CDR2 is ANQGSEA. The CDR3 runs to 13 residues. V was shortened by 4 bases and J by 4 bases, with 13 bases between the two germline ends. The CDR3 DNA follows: TGCAGCGTTGTGCAGTCCGGTGTCTATGGCTACACCTTC. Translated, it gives CSVVQSGVYGYTF.

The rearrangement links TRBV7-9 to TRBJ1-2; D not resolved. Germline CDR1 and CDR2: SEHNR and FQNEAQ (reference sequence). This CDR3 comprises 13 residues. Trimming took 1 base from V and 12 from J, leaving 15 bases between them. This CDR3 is CASSLVRTIPDTF. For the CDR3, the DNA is TGTGCCAGCAGCTTAGTCAGAACGATACCCGACACCTTC. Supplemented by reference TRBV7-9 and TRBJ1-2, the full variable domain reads DTGVSQNPRHKITKRGQNVTFRCDPISEHNRLYWYRQTLGQGPEFLTYFQNEAQLEKSRLLSDRFSAERPKGSFSTLEIQRTEQGDSAMYLCASSLVRTIPDTFGSGTRLTVV.

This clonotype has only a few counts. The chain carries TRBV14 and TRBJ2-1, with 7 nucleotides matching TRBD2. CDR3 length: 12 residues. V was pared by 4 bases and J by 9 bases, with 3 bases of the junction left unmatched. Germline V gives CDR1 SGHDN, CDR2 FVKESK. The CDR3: CASSRSGGEQFF. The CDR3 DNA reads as TGTGCCAGCAGCCGCTCGGGAGGTGAGCAGTTCTTC.